Each of the 29 T cell receptor beta chains below was sequenced from the same sample in a study of T cells in Graves' hyperthyroidism and ophthalmopathy (dated by TCRdb to the late 2010s). Receptor amplification or capture employed multiplex PCR. The instrument was an Illumina HiSeq 2000. Amplification of TCR beta CDR3 regions was carried out from RNA transcripts. A first-round RT-PCR of the TCR CDR3 used the HTBI primer set with the Qiagen OneStep RT-PCR kit. Using fastp trimming at Q25 and MiXCR clonotype assembly, TCRdb reanalyzed the public sequencing data and kept in-frame beta chains. Rows merge per CDR3 protein into single entries with the most common DNA and genes. The sample yields 350,000 to 400,000 distinct CDR3 sequences; 15% were counted once. Of the sample, about 33% falls within the top ten clones. Sequencing was carried out using blood. The origin of the receptors is a woman aged 25 to 39 with Graves' hyperthyroidism.

J is TRBJ2-3 and V is TRBV6-2 or TRBV6-3, with D possibly matching TRBD2 (5 bases). V was clipped by 2 bases and J by 0 bases, with 12 bases between them. CDR3 length: 16 residues. Germline-derived CDR1 and CDR2 are MNHEY and SVGEGT. This CDR3 reads CASSYEAGLSTDTQYF. The DNA for the CDR3 is TGTGCCAGCAGTTACGAGGCGGGCCTTAGCACAGATACGCAGTATTTT.

V and J are TRBV5-6 and TRBJ1-6; the D is unclear. The V end was cut by 7 bases, the J end by 7 bases, with 15 bases between. The CDR3 loop spans 14 amino acids. CDR1 is SGHDT, CDR2 YYEEEE, per germline. CDR3 in DNA: TGTGCCAGCTCTGGGGTCGGAACAAATTCACCCCTCCACTTT. It yields the protein CASSGVGTNSPLHF.

This chain connects TRBV9 to TRBJ2-5; maybe TRBD2 (6 bases). CDR1 SGDLS and CDR2 YYNGEE come from the germline V gene. The V end lost 3 bases, the J end lost 3 bases, and 12 bases lay between the germline ends. This CDR3 spans 14 amino acids. The CDR3 nucleotides are TGTGCCAGCAGCGCAGCCGGGGGAAAAGAGACCCAGTACTTC. Its protein is CASSAAGGKETQYF.

This clonotype has a count of ten or more. V gene TRBV11-3 combines with J gene TRBJ2-1; the match to TRBD2 covers 12 bases. V gave up 1 base and J gave up 10 bases; unmatched junction bases: 8. The CDR3 totals 16 residues. The V gene's germline CDR1 is SGHNT and CDR2 YENEEA. This CDR3 is CASSLGLAGAPWEQFF. The CDR3 DNA is TGTGCCAGCAGCTTAGGACTAGCGGGAGCACCGTGGGAGCAGTTCTTC.

The chain carries TRBV11-1 and TRBJ2-3; perhaps TRBD2 as D (6 bases). Trimming pared 5 bases from V and 2 bases from J, leaving 14 bases between. CDR3 size: 15 residues. CDR1 is SGHAT, CDR2 FQDESV, per germline (reference sequence). CDR3 nucleotides: TGTGCCAGCAGCCCCTCTAGCGTCTCCACAGATACGCAGTATTTT. This codes for CASSPSSVSTDTQYF.

This clonotype was detected ten times or more. The rearrangement uses TRBV11-3 and TRBJ2-2, with D possibly matching TRBD2 (5 bases). Trimming left V 4 bases short and J 7 bases short, with 10 bases between. The CDR3 has 13 amino acids. The germline V gene has CDR1 SGHNT and CDR2 YENEEA. This CDR3 reads CASSYRGIGELFF. The CDR3 region has the DNA TGTGCCAGCAGCTATAGAGGGATCGGGGAGCTGTTTTTT.

This clonotype was seen many times. The genes are TRBV28 and TRBJ1-6; the match to TRBD1 covers 7 bases. Per the germline V gene, CDR1 is MDHEN and CDR2 is SYDVKM. The CDR3 extends over 15 amino acids. The trim removed 1 base at V and 6 bases at J, leaving 3 bases unmatched. CDR3 residues: CASSLSGTVNSPLHF. As DNA, the CDR3 is TGTGCCAGCAGTTTATCTGGGACAGTTAATTCACCCCTCCACTTT.

In this sample, this clonotype turned up many times. The chain has TRBV7-2 and TRBJ1-1; D call uncertain. V was shortened by 1 base and J by 0 bases, with 3 bases between the two germline ends. This CDR3 region has 13 residues. Germline CDR1 SGHTA, CDR2 FQGNSA. The CDR3 loop is CASSLELNTEAFF. In nucleotides, the CDR3 is TGTGCCAGCAGCTTAGAGTTGAACACTGAAGCTTTCTTT. Full variable domain (rest looked up from reference TRBV7-2 and TRBJ1-1): GAGVSQSPSNKVTEKGKDVELRCDPISGHTALYWYRQSLGQGLEFLIYFQGNSAPDKSGLPSDRFSAERTGGSVSTLTIQRTQQEDSAVYLCASSLELNTEAFFGQGTRLTVV.

This clonotype showed up many times. This chain uses TRBV7-9 with TRBJ2-5; D remains ambiguous. The length of the CDR3 is 16 residues. The V end lost 6 bases, the J end lost 4 bases, and 21 bases lay between the germline ends. CDR1 and CDR2 (germline): SEHNR, FQNEAQ (reference sequence). This CDR3 is CASSRYLDVRRETQYF. The CDR3 DNA reads TGTGCCAGCAGTCGATACTTGGACGTACGAAGAGAGACCCAGTACTTC.

This clonotype has at least ten counts. The V gene is TRBV6-1, the J gene TRBJ2-1, with D possibly matching TRBD2 (5 bases). The CDR3 contains 12 residues. The germline gives CDR1 MNHNS, CDR2 SASEGT. The V end lost 8 bases, the J end lost 8 bases, and 13 bases lay between the germline ends. DNA of the CDR3: TGTGCCAGCTACTCAGGACTCCATGAGCAGTTCTTC. Protein product: CASYSGLHEQFF.

This clonotype appeared a few times. This chain links TRBV20-1 with TRBJ2-5, with 7 bases identical to TRBD2. V lost 3 bases, J lost 5 bases, and 12 bases stayed unmatched. The CDR3 has 15 residues. Germline CDR1 reads DFQATT; CDR2 reads SNEGSKA (reference sequence). The CDR3 nucleotides read TGCAGTGCTAGCTTCCCCCGGGACTACACGGAGACCCAGTACTTC. It yields the protein CSASFPRDYTETQYF.

There are many counts of this clonotype. CDR3 protein: CASGGVGMLEAFF. CDR3 nucleotides: TGTGCCAGTGGGGGGGTAGGTATGTTAGAAGCTTTCTTT. This chain joins TRBV28 and TRBJ1-1, with D possibly matching TRBD1 (5 bases). The CDR3 loop spans 13 amino acids. V lost 9 bases and J 8 bases, leaving 19 bases between the germline ends. The germline V gene encodes CDR1 MDHEN and CDR2 SYDVKM.

The J gene is TRBJ1-5, the V gene TRBV20-1; D may be TRBD1 (5 bases). Trimming cost V 8 bases and J 7 bases, with 15 bases left between them. Looked up from germline, CDR1 is DFQATT and CDR2 is SNEGSKA (reference sequence). The CDR3 has 12 amino acids. CDR3 residues: CSCNGAVQPQHF. The CDR3, as DNA: TGCAGTTGCAACGGGGCTGTACAGCCCCAGCATTTT.

The table lists this clonotype with many counts. This chain links TRBV13 with TRBJ2-1, with D tentatively TRBD2 (6 bases). Between the trimmed V and J ends, which lost 5 bases and 0 bases, there was a span of 14 bases. The germline CDR1 and CDR2 sequences are PRHDT and FYEKMQ (reference sequence). This CDR3 region has 16 residues. The CDR3 here is CASSALRESSYNEQFF. The CDR3, as DNA: TGTGCCAGCAGCGCTCTACGGGAGAGCTCCTACAATGAGCAGTTCTTC.

A few counts support this clonotype. This chain links TRBV20-1 with TRBJ2-1; 13 bases agree with TRBD2. Germline values: CDR1 DFQATT, CDR2 SNEGSKA (reference sequence). The CDR3 length is 16 residues. J gave up 2 bases and V 2 bases, and 3 bases lay outside the gene matches. The CDR3 sequence: CSARRLAGGAYNEQFF. DNA for the CDR3: TGCAGTGCTAGACGACTAGCGGGAGGAGCCTACAATGAGCAGTTCTTC.

This chain links TRBV5-1 with TRBJ1-4, with D unclear. Trimming took 4 bases from V and 0 from J, leaving 10 bases between them. CDR1 and CDR2 (germline): SGHRS, YFSETQ. The CDR3 sequence is 15 residues long. The CDR3 sequence is CASSPQTTTNEKLFF. The CDR3 DNA is TGCGCCAGCAGCCCCCAGACGACAACTAATGAAAAACTGTTTTTT.

The V gene is TRBV19, the J gene TRBJ2-5, with D possibly matching TRBD2 (6 bases). Trimming took off 4 bases at V and 1 base at J, with 22 bases between the two ends. Germline CDR1 is LNHDA and CDR2 is SQIVND (reference sequence). This CDR3 comprises 18 residues. CDR3 residues: CASSKILRGGTLQETQYF. CDR3 coding DNA: TGTGCCAGTAGTAAGATCCTGCGGGGCGGGACCCTCCAAGAGACCCAGTACTTC.

Many counts were recorded for this clonotype. V is TRBV28 and J is TRBJ2-5; 7 bases match TRBD2. Germline-derived CDR1 and CDR2 are MDHEN and SYDVKM. Unmatched junction bases numbered 16, after V lost 2 bases and J lost 4 bases. The CDR3 contains 18 residues. The CDR3: CASSLTPIGGSILETQYF. The CDR3 DNA sequence: TGTGCCAGCAGTTTAACCCCCATTGGCGGGAGTATCTTAGAGACCCAGTACTTC.

This clonotype was seen many times. The chain combines TRBV27 with TRBJ2-3; 10 nucleotides agree with TRBD1. The CDR3 totals 16 residues. V shed 4 bases and J 2 bases; nucleotides not matched to a gene: 6. Germline-derived CDR1 and CDR2 are MNHEY and SMNVEV (reference sequence). The CDR3 region has the DNA TGTGCCAGCAGTTATGGGACAGGGGTCCACACAGATACGCAGTATTTT. This encodes CASSYGTGVHTDTQYF.

At least ten counts were recorded for this clonotype. The chain carries TRBV2 and TRBJ1-2; no clear D gene. This CDR3 comprises 12 residues. With 4 bases removed from V and 4 bases from J, the gap between germline ends came to 7 bases. Germline V gene data show CDR1 as SNHLY and CDR2 as FYNNEI. CDR3 region: CASSGELYGYTF. The CDR3, as DNA: TGTGCCAGCAGTGGAGAACTCTATGGCTACACCTTC.

This clonotype was recorded many times. This chain uses TRBV6-2 or TRBV6-3 with TRBJ2-2, with no clear D. The CDR3 spans 15 residues. V was cut by 2 bases and J by 1 base, with 8 bases left in between. Germline V gene lookup returns CDR1 MNHEY and CDR2 SVGEGT. The CDR3 protein is CASSYQAGNTGELFF. The DNA for the CDR3 is TGTGCCAGCAGTTACCAAGCAGGGAACACCGGGGAGCTGTTTTTT.

This clonotype was observed at least ten times. This chain joins TRBV12-3 or TRBV12-4 and TRBJ2-3, with D uncertain. Trimming cost V 3 bases and J 1 base, with 5 bases left between them. The CDR3 runs 13 residues. The CDR3 is CASSFRGTDTQYF. Written as DNA, the CDR3 is TGTGCCAGCAGTTTTAGGGGCACAGATACGCAGTATTTT.

This clonotype was found a few times. A junction end diverges from the germline sequence, so it may reflect a read error. The chain recombines TRBV18 with TRBJ2-4; a possible D gene is TRBD2 (6 bases). Looked up from germline, CDR1 is KGHSH and CDR2 is LQKENI. The CDR3 is made up of 16 amino acids. CDR3 bases: TGTGCCAGCTCAGAAGGACGGGGGAAAGCCGAAAACATTCAGTACTTC. This sequence encodes CASSEGRGKAENIQYF.

This chain uses TRBV28 with TRBJ2-2; D is tentatively TRBD1 or TRBD2 (5 bases each). V was cut by 5 bases and J by 14 bases, with 15 bases left in between. Germline lookup yields CDR1 MDHEN and CDR2 SYDVKM. The length of the CDR3 is 12 residues. The CDR3 is CASSTPPGGLFF. The DNA of the CDR3 is TGTGCCAGCAGTACCCCGCCTGGGGGACTGTTTTTT.

A few counts support this clonotype. The rearrangement joins TRBV5-1 to TRBJ2-7; 10 nucleotides match TRBD1. Losses at the gene ends were 2 bases for V and 2 bases for J; bases not matched to a gene: 4. The germline V gene encodes CDR1 SGHRS and CDR2 YFSETQ. This CDR3 is built from 15 residues. The CDR3 spells CASSFSGTGAYEQYF. CDR3 sequence (DNA): TGCGCCAGCAGCTTTTCCGGGACAGGGGCCTACGAGCAGTACTTC.

This sequence joins TRBV6-1 and TRBJ2-1; D might be TRBD1 (6 bases). The V gene lost 6 bases and the J gene lost 1 base, with 16 bases spanning the gap. The CDR3 is 16 residues long. Germline V gives CDR1 MNHNS, CDR2 SASEGT. This CDR3 reads CASSVGGQGSYNEQFF. CDR3 in DNA: TGTGCCAGCAGCGTTGGCGGGCAGGGGTCCTACAATGAGCAGTTCTTC.

This clonotype was counted only a few times. The rearrangement links TRBV9 to TRBJ2-7; 7 bases fit TRBD1. The CDR3 length is 15 residues. After removal of 3 bases from V and 7 bases from J, the junction contained 13 bases not matched to a gene. Germline V gene sequence: CDR1 SGDLS, CDR2 YYNGEE. CDR3 loop: CASSARDSRPGEQYF. Written as DNA, the CDR3 is TGTGCCAGCAGCGCCAGGGACAGCCGACCTGGGGAGCAGTACTTC.

This clonotype was recorded many times. The chain uses TRBV24-1 and TRBJ2-5; TRBD2 agrees at 11 bases. The CDR3 spans 15 residues. The J segment lost 4 bases and the V segment lost 7 bases, leaving 7 bases of the junction unmatched. Per germline, CDR1 KGHDR and CDR2 SFDVKD. The CDR3 protein is CATSDSGRALETQYF. The DNA for the CDR3 is TGTGCCACCAGCGATAGCGGGAGGGCCCTAGAGACCCAGTACTTC.

This clonotype was seen only a few times. The chain combines TRBV5-4 with TRBJ1-1, with TRBD1 matching 7 bases. V shed 2 bases and J 4 bases; nucleotides not matched to a gene: 5. The CDR3 is 14 amino acids. Germline V gives CDR1 SGHNT, CDR2 YYREEE (reference sequence). This CDR3 reads CASSLKTGFTEAFF. The CDR3 nucleotides read TGTGCCAGCAGCTTAAAGACAGGGTTCACTGAAGCTTTCTTT.